This T cell receptor beta chain was sequenced during a study of human CD4 T cells and Enterobacteriaceae. Clones were sequenced by immunoSEQ multiplex PCR, and TCRdb holds only the in-frame ones, with some missing. Of tens of thousands of clones listed, 70% to 85% were seen once; the top ten hold approximately 1.7%. Trimming stripped 5 bases from V and 1 base from J, with 14 bases between. The CDR3 is 15 amino acids. Germline-derived CDR1 and CDR2 are SEHNR and FQNEAQ (reference sequence). Sorting took every CD4+ cell except CD45RA+CCR7+CD95- naive cells, reaching over 95% purity. Healthy donor blood came from Swiss blood donation centers.

The sequence was obtained from a human donor in good health. This sequence joins TRBV7-9 and TRBJ1-1; tentatively, D is TRBD1 (5 bases). The sample comprised memory CD4+ T cells from blood. In nucleotides, the CDR3 is TGTGCCAGCAGCCCCCGGTGGGGGGGGAACACTGAAGCTTTCTTT. Translated, it gives CASSPRWGGNTEAFF.